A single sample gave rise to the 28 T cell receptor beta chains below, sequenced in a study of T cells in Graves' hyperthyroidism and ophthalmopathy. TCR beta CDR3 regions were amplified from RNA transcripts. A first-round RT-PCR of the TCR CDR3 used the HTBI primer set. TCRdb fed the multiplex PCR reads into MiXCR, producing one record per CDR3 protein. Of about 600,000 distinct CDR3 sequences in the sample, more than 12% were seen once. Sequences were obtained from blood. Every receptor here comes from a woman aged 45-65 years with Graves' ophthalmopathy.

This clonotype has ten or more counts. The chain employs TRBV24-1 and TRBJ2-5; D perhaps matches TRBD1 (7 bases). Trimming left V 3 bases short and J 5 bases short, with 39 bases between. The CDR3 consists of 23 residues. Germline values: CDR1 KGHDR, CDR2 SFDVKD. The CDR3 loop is CATSDRYPSRKALTGPEGETQYF. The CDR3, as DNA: TGTGCCACCAGTGATAGATACCCATCAAGGAAAGCTCTGACAGGGCCGGAGGGGGAGACCCAGTACTTC.

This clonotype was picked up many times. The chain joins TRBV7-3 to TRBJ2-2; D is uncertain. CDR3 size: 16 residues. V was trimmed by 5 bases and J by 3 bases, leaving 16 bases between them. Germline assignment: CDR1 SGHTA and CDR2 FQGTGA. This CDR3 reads CASSLGLRLDTGELFF. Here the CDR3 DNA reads TGTGCCAGCAGCCTAGGTTTGAGACTTGACACCGGGGAGCTGTTTTTT. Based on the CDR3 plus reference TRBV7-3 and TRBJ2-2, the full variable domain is GAGVSQTPSNKVTEKGKYVELRCDPISGHTALYWYRQSLGQGPEFLIYFQGTGAADDSGLPNDRFFAVRPEGSVSTLKIQRTERGDSAVYLCASSLGLRLDTGELFFGEGSRLTVL.

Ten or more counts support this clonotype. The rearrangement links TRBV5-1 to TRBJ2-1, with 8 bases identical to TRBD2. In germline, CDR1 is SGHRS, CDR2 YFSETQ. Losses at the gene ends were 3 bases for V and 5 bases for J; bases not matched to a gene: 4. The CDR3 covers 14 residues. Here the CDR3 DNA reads TGCGCCAGCAGCTCTGGCGGGAGGAACAATGAGCAGTTCTTC. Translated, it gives CASSSGGRNNEQFF.

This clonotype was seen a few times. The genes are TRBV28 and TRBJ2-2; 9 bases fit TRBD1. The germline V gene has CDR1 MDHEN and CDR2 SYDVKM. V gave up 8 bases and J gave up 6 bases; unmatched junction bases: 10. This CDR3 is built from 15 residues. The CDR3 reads CASGTGTGRSGELFF. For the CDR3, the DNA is TGTGCCAGCGGGACCGGGACAGGGAGGTCCGGGGAGCTGTTTTTT.

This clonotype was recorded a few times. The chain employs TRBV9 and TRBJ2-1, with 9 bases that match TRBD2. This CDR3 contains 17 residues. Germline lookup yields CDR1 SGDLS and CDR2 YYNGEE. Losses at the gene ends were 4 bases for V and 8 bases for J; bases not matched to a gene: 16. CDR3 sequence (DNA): TGTGCCAGCAGCCAAGAGGCTAGCGGGACTGCGGGGGATGAGCAGTTCTTC. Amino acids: CASSQEASGTAGDEQFF.

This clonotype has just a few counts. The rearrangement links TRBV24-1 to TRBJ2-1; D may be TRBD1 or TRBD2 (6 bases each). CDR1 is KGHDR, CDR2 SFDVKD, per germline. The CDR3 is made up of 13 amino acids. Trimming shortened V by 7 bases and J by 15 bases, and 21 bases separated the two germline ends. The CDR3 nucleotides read TGTGCCACCAGCGCCGCGGGGCAGGGGACCTTGTTCTTC. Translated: CATSAAGQGTLFF.

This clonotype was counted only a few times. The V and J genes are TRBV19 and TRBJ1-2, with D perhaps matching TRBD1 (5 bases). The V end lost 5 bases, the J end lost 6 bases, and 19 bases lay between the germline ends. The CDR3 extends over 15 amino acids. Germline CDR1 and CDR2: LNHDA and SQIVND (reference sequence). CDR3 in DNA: TGTGCCAGTAGTCCTCCCTACAGACAGACGGATGGCTACACCTTC. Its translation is CASSPPYRQTDGYTF.

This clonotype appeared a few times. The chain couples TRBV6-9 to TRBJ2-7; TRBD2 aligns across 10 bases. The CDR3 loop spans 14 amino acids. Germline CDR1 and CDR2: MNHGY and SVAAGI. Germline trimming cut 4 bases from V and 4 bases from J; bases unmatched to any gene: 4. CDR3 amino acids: CASSSEAGGYEQYF. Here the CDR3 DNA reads TGTGCCAGCAGTTCTGAAGCGGGAGGGTACGAGCAGTACTTC.

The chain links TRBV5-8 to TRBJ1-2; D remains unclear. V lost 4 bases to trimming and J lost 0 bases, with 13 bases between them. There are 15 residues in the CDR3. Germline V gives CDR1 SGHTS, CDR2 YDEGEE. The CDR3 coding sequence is TGTGCCAGCAGCCAATGGACGGCGACTAACTATGGCTACACCTTC. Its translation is CASSQWTATNYGYTF.

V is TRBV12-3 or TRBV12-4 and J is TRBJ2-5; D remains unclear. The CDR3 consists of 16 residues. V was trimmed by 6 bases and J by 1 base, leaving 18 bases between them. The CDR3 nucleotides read TGTGCCAGCAGGGAAGAGCGAGATTCTTTCCAAGAGACCCAGTACTTC. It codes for CASREERDSFQETQYF.

CDR3 nucleotide sequence: TGTGCCAGCAGCTCGGGGACTAGCGGAATCTACGAGCAGTACTTC. Protein sequence: CASSSGTSGIYEQYF. The V and J genes are TRBV5-4 and TRBJ2-7; 11 nucleotides agree with TRBD2. The germline V gene encodes CDR1 SGHNT and CDR2 YYREEE (reference sequence). Losses at the gene ends were 3 bases for V and 3 bases for J; bases not matched to a gene: 5. The CDR3 runs 15 residues.

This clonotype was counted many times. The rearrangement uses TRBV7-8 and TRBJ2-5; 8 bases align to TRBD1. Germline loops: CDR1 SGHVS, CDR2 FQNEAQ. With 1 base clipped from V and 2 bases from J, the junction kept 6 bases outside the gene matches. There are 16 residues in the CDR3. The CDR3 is CASSLGRQGRQETQYF. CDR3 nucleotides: TGTGCCAGCAGCTTAGGGCGACAGGGGCGGCAAGAGACCCAGTACTTC. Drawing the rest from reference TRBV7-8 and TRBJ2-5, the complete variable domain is GAGVSQSPRYKVAKRGQDVALRCDPISGHVSLFWYQQALGQGPEFLTYFQNEAQLDKSGLPSDRFFAERPEGSVSTLKIQRTQQEDSAVYLCASSLGRQGRQETQYFGPGTRLLVL.

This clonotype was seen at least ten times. The CDR3 DNA reads TGCAGTGCTAGACCTCAACAACGCCTTGGCTACACCTTC. The encoded protein is CSARPQQRLGYTF. The chain is built from TRBV20-1 and TRBJ1-2; no definite D call. The CDR3 loop spans 13 amino acids. Germline CDR1 reads DFQATT; CDR2 reads SNEGSKA (reference sequence). Trimming took off 2 bases at V and 7 bases at J, with 14 bases between the two ends.

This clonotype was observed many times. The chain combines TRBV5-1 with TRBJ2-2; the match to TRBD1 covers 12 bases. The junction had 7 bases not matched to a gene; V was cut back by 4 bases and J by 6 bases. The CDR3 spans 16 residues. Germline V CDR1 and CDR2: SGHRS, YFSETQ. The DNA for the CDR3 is TGCGCCAGCAGCCTGGGACAGGGGGCGCGGTCCGGGGAGCTGTTTTTT. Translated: CASSLGQGARSGELFF.

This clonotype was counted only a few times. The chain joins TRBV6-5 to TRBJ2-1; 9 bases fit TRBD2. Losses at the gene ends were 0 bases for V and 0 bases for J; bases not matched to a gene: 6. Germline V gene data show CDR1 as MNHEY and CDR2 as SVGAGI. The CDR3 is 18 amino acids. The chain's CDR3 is CASSYSRGRGGSYNEQFF. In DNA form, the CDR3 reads TGTGCCAGCAGTTACTCGAGGGGGCGGGGGGGCTCCTACAATGAGCAGTTCTTC.

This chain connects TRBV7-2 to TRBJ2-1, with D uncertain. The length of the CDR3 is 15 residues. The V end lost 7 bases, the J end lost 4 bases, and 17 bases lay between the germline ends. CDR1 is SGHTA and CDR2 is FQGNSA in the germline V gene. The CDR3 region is CASTIAPDGYNEQFF. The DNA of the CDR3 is TGTGCCAGCACCATTGCTCCTGACGGATACAATGAGCAGTTCTTC.

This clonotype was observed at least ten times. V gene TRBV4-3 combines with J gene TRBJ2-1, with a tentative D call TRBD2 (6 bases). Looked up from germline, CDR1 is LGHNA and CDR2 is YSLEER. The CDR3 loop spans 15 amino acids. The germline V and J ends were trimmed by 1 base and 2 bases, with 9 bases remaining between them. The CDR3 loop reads CASSQVREPYNEQFF. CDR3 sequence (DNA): TGCGCCAGCAGCCAAGTTCGGGAGCCCTACAATGAGCAGTTCTTC.

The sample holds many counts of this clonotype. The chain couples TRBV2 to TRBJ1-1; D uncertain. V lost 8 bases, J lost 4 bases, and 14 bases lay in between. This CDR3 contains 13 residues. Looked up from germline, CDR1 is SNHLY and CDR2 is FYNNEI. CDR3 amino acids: CASEVMGITEAFF. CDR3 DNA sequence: TGTGCCAGCGAAGTGATGGGTATCACTGAAGCTTTCTTT.

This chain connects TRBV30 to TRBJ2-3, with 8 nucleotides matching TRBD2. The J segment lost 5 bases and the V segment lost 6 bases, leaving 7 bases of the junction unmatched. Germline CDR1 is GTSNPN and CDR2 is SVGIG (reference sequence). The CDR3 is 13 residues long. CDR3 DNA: TGTGCCTGTCGGCGGGAGGTGGGAGATACGCAGTATTTT. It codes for CACRREVGDTQYF.

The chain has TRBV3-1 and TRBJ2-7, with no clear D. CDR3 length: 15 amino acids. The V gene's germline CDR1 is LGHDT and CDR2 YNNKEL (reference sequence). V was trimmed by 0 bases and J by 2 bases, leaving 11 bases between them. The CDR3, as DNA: TGTGCCAGCAGCCAAGAAAACACGGCAGCCTACGAGCAGTACTTC. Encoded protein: CASSQENTAAYEQYF.

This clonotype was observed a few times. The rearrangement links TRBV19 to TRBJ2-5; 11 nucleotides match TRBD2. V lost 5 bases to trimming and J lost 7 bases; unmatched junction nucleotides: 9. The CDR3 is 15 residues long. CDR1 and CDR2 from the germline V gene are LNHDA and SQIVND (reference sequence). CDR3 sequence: CASSAGTSGGVTQYF. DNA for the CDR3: TGTGCCAGTAGTGCCGGGACTAGCGGAGGTGTGACCCAGTACTTC.

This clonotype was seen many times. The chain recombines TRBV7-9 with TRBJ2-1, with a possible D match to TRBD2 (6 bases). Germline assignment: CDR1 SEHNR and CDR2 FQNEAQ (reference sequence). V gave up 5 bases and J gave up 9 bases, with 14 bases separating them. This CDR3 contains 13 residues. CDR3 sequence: CASSIRLGLEQFF. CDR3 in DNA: TGTGCCAGCAGCATCCGACTAGGGCTTGAGCAGTTCTTC.

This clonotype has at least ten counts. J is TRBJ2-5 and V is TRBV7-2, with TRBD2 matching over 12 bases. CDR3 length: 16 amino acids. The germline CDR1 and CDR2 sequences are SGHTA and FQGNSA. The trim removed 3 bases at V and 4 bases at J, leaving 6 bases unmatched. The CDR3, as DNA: TGTGCCAGCAGCTTGCTAGCGGGAGGGAGGGCAGAGACCCAGTACTTC. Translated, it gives CASSLLAGGRAETQYF.

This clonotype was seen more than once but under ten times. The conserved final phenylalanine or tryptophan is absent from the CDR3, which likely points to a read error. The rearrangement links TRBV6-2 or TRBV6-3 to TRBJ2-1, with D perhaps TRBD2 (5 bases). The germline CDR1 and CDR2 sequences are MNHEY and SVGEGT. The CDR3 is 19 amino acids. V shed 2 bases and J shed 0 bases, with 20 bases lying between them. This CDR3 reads CASSYGSGSGMSSYNEQFL. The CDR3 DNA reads TGTGCCAGCAGTTACGGTTCGGGGAGCGGCATGAGCTCCTACAATGAGCAGTTCCTC.

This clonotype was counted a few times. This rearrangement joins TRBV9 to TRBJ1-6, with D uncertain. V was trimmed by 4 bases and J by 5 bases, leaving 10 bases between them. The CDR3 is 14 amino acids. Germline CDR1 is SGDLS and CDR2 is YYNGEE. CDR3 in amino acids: CASSREGNNSPLHF. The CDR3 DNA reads TGTGCCAGCAGCCGGGAGGGAAATAATTCACCCCTCCACTTT. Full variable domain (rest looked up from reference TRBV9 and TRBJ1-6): DSGVTQTPKHLITATGQRVTLRCSPRSGDLSVYWYQQSLDQGLQFLIQYYNGEERAKGNILERFSAQQFPDLHSELNLSSLELGDSALYFCASSREGNNSPLHFGNGTRLTVT.

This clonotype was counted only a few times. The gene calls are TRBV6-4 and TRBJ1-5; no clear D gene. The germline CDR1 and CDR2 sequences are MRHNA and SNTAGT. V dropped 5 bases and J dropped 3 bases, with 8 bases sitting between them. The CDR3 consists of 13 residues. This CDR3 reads CASSQEYNQPQHF. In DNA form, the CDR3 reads TGTGCCAGCAGTCAGGAGTACAATCAGCCCCAGCATTTT.

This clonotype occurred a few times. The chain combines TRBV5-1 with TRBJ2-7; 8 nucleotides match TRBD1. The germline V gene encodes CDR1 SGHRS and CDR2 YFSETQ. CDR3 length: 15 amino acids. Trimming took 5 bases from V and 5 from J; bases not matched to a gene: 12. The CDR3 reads CASRPQGATIHEQYF. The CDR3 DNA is TGCGCCAGCAGGCCCCAGGGGGCAACGATCCACGAGCAGTACTTC.

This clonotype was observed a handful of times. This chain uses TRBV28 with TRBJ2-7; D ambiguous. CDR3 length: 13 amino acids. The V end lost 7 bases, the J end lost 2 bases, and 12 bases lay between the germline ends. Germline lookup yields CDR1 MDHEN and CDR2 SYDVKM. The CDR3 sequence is CASTLQKAYEQYF. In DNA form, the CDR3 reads TGTGCCAGCACTCTGCAGAAAGCCTACGAGCAGTACTTC.